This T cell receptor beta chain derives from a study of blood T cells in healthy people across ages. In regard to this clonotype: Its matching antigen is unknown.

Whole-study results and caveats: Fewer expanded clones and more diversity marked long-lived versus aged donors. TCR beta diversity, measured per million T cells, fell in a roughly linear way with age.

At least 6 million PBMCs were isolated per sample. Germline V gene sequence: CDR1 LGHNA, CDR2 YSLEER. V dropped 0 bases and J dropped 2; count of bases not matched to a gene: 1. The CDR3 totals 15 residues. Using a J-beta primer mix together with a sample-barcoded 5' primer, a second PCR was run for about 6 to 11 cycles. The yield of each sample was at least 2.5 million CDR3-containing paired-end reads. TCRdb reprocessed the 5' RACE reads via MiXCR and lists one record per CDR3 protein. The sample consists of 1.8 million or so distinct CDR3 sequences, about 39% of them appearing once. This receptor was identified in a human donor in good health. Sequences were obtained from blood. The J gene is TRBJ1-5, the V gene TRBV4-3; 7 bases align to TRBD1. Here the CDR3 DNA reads TGCGCCAGCAGCCAAGATACAGGGGGCAATCAGCCCCAGCATTTT. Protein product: CASSQDTGGNQPQHF.